Presented here are 15 T cell receptor beta chains from one specimen sequenced in a study of a mutant IDH1 vaccine in newly diagnosed glioma (dated by TCRdb to about 2021). No cognate antigen is known for these TCRs. Libraries were constructed by the immunoSEQ multiplex PCR assay. TCRdb limited this immuneACCESS table to in-frame rearrangements with V and J called. A share of clones is missing; checked studies link under half to unresolved V genes, and the rest is unexplained. A total of tens of thousands of clones appear in this sample, 91% of them only once. More than 0.5% of the sample is taken by the ten largest. The time point label of this sample denotes: week 5, during vaccination. Every vaccine dose consisted of 300 ug of a 20-mer mutant IDH1 peptide in Montanide, administered subcutaneously together with topical imiquimod. Sequencing was performed on PBMCs, taken from a glioma patient whose treatment included an IDH1 peptide vaccine. The origin of the receptors is a woman in her 50s with glioma.

The chain couples TRBV6-6 to TRBJ2-2, with 10 nucleotides matching TRBD1. The trim removed 6 bases at V and 4 bases at J, leaving 5 bases unmatched. This CDR3 has 15 residues. Germline V gene data show CDR1 as MNHNY and CDR2 as SVGAGI (reference sequence). CDR3 in DNA: TGTGCCAGCAGAGGGGACAGGGGAATCACCGGGGAGCTGTTTTTT. Translated, it gives CASRGDRGITGELFF.

V usage is TRBV11-2 and J usage is TRBJ2-1; 9 nucleotides align to TRBD1. V shed 6 bases and J 3 bases; nucleotides not matched to a gene: 3. The CDR3 has 14 amino acids. The germline V gene encodes CDR1 SGHAT and CDR2 FQNNGV. The CDR3 nucleotides read TGTGCCAGCAGGAGACAGGGGGGCTACAATGAGCAGTTCTTC. It specifies CASRRQGGYNEQFF.

The chain links TRBV5-4 to TRBJ2-1; D remains unclear. The germline V gene has CDR1 SGHNT and CDR2 YYREEE (reference sequence). The CDR3 has 13 amino acids. V was trimmed by 2 bases and J by 4 bases, leaving 7 bases between them. The CDR3 bases are TGTGCCAGCAGCTTTGGTCAGTACAATGAGCAGTTCTTC. Its translation is CASSFGQYNEQFF. The whole variable domain, filled in from reference TRBV5-4 and TRBJ2-1, reads ETGVTQSPTHLIKTRGQQVTLRCSSQSGHNTVSWYQQALGQGPQFIFQYYREEENGRGNFPPRFSGLQFPNYSSELNVNALELDDSALYLCASSFGQYNEQFFGPGTRLTVL.

The chain combines TRBV19 with TRBJ2-6; unclear D gene. The CDR3 extends over 16 amino acids. Germline V gives CDR1 LNHDA, CDR2 SQIVND (reference sequence). The V end was cut by 0 bases, the J end by 0 bases, with 6 bases between. CDR3 sequence: CASSIDGSSGANVLTF. CDR3 in DNA: TGTGCCAGTAGTATAGATGGAAGCTCTGGGGCCAACGTCCTGACTTTC.

This chain joins TRBV28 and TRBJ1-5; TRBD1 matches at 7 bases. The trim removed 5 bases at V and 7 bases at J, leaving 14 bases unmatched. Germline V CDR1 and CDR2: MDHEN, SYDVKM. The CDR3 consists of 16 residues. CDR3 protein: CASSPSHRGLSQPQHF. The CDR3 coding sequence is TGTGCCAGCAGTCCGTCCCACAGGGGCCTCAGCCAGCCCCAGCATTTT. The full variable domain, its missing parts supplied by reference TRBV28 and TRBJ1-5, is DVKVTQSSRYLVKRTGEKVFLECVQDMDHENMFWYRQDPGLGLRLIYFSYDVKMKEKGDIPEGYSVSREKKERFSLILESASTNQTSMYLCASSPSHRGLSQPQHFGDGTRLSIL.

This sequence joins TRBV30 and TRBJ2-5; no clear D. The V and J ends lost 0 bases and 6 bases respectively, with 8 bases between them. Germline CDR1 is GTSNPN and CDR2 is SVGIG (reference sequence). The CDR3 totals 12 residues. The CDR3 nucleotides read TGTGCCTGGAGTGTATTGGGGAAGACCCAGTACTTC. Its protein is CAWSVLGKTQYF.

The genes are TRBV19 and TRBJ2-5; D might be TRBD1 (5 bases). The J call may be in error: the DNA end matches TRBJ2-7 better. CDR3 length equals 12 residues. CDR1 and CDR2 (germline): LNHDA, SQIVND (reference sequence). CDR3 amino acids: CASRQEPYEQYF. The DNA of the CDR3 is TGTGCCAGTAGACAGGAGCCTTACGAGCAGTACTTC.

This clone has just one count. V is TRBV27 and J is TRBJ2-7, with D perhaps matching TRBD1 (6 bases). Germline loops: CDR1 MNHEY, CDR2 SMNVEV (reference sequence). Trimming took 5 bases from V and 3 from J, leaving 20 bases between them. The CDR3 has 16 residues. This chain's CDR3 is CASSPSTGQFLYEQYF. The CDR3 DNA is TGTGCCAGCAGTCCCTCAACTGGACAGTTTCTCTACGAGCAGTACTTC.

The V and J genes are TRBV27 and TRBJ2-7, with 14 nucleotides matching TRBD2. The V gene's germline CDR1 is MNHEY and CDR2 SMNVEV (reference sequence). The length of the CDR3 is 18 residues. The trim removed 6 bases at V and 4 bases at J, leaving 14 bases unmatched. CDR3 nucleotide sequence: TGTGCCAGCAGCATGGGACTAGCGGGAGAATCCGGTTTTTACGAGCAGTACTTC. The encoded protein is CASSMGLAGESGFYEQYF.

The chain employs TRBV5-1 and TRBJ2-2; D not certain. Germline CDR1 reads SGHRS; CDR2 reads YFSETQ. V shed 1 base and J shed 3 bases, with 10 bases lying between them. This CDR3 is 15 amino acids long. DNA of the CDR3: TGCGCCAGCAGCTTGATCCCCGCGGACACCGGGGAGCTGTTTTTT. Translation gives CASSLIPADTGELFF. The full variable domain, completed using reference TRBV5-1 and TRBJ2-2, is KAGVTQTPRYLIKTRGQQVTLSCSPISGHRSVSWYQQTPGQGLQFLFEYFSETQRNKGNFPGRFSGRQFSNSRSEMNVSTLELGDSALYLCASSLIPADTGELFFGEGSRLTVL.

The chain carries TRBV6-5 and TRBJ2-7; D ambiguous. Trimming shortened V by 0 bases and J by 5 bases, and 14 bases separated the two germline ends. Looked up from germline, CDR1 is MNHEY and CDR2 is SVGAGI. This CDR3 contains 15 residues. The CDR3 sequence is CASSYSRPTRDEQYF. Written as DNA, the CDR3 is TGTGCCAGCAGTTACTCGAGGCCGACCCGGGACGAGCAGTACTTC.

The V and J genes are TRBV7-9 and TRBJ2-1, with 7 bases that match TRBD2. The germline V gene encodes CDR1 SEHNR and CDR2 FQNEAQ (reference sequence). The J segment lost 2 bases and the V segment lost 0 bases, leaving 1 base of the junction unmatched. The CDR3 totals 15 residues. The CDR3 protein is CASSLAGTTYNEQFF. In DNA, the CDR3 is TGTGCCAGCAGCTTAGCGGGGACTACCTACAATGAGCAGTTCTTC.

The chain couples TRBV2 to TRBJ2-7; TRBD1 agrees at 8 bases. Germline assignment: CDR1 SNHLY and CDR2 FYNNEI. The junction had 8 bases not matched to a gene; V was cut back by 6 bases and J by 7 bases. This CDR3 has 13 amino acids. The CDR3 here is CASRHGQGREQYF. The CDR3 bases are TGTGCCAGCAGACACGGACAGGGAAGAGAGCAGTACTTC.

This chain links TRBV28 with TRBJ2-7; D tentatively reads TRBD1 or TRBD2 (6 bases each). Germline CDR1 reads MDHEN; CDR2 reads SYDVKM. This CDR3 is built from 14 residues. V was shortened by 4 bases and J by 1 base, with 11 bases between the two germline ends. Here the CDR3 DNA reads TGTGCCAGCAGTTCCGGGGGCGGATCCTACGAGCAGTACTTC. Its protein is CASSSGGGSYEQYF.

The V and J genes are TRBV11-2 and TRBJ1-2; D is unresolved. The CDR3 sequence is 15 residues long. Deletions cut 1 base from V and 4 bases from J, with 13 bases between. The germline gives CDR1 SGHAT, CDR2 FQNNGV. The CDR3 bases are TGTGCCAGCAGCTTAGTGGAAGGCTGGCGCTATGGCTACACCTTC. This codes for CASSLVEGWRYGYTF.